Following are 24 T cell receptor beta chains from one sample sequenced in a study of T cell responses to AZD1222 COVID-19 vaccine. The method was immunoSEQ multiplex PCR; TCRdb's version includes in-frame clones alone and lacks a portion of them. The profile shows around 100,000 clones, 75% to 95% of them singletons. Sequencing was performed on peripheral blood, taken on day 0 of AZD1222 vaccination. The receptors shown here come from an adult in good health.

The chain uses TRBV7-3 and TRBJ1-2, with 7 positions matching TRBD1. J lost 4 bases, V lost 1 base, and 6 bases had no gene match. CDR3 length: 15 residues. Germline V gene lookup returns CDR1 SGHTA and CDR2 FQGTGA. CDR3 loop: CASSLRGGQSYGYTF. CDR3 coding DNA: TGTGCCAGCAGCTTAAGGGGGGGACAGTCCTATGGCTACACCTTC.

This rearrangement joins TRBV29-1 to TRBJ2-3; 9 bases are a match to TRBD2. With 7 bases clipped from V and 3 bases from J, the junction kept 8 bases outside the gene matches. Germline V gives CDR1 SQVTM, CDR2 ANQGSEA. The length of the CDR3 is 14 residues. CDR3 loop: CSGALTSGTDTQYF. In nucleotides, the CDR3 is TGCAGCGGGGCCTTGACTAGCGGAACAGATACGCAGTATTTT.

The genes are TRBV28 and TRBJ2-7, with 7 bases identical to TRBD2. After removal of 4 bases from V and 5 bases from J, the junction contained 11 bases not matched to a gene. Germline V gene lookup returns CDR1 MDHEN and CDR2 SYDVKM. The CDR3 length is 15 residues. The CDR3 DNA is TGTGCCAGCAGTTCTCGAGGGGCAGGGAGGGACGAGCAGTACTTC. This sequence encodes CASSSRGAGRDEQYF. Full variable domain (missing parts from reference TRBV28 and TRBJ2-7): DVKVTQSSRYLVKRTGEKVFLECVQDMDHENMFWYRQDPGLGLRLIYFSYDVKMKEKGDIPEGYSVSREKKERFSLILESASTNQTSMYLCASSSRGAGRDEQYFGPGTRLTVT.

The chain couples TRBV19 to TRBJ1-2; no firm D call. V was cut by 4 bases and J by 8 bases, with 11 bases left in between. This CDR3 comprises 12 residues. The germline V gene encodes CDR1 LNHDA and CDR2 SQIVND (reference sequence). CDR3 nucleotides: TGTGCCAGTAGTAAGTCGGGTTGGGGCTACACCTTC. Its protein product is CASSKSGWGYTF.

This CDR3 reads CASSLGTSVEEQYF. Here the CDR3 DNA reads TGTGCCAGCAGCTTAGGGACTAGCGTAGAGGAGCAGTACTTC. The chain has TRBV7-2 and TRBJ2-7; 9 nucleotides match TRBD2. V was pared by 1 base and J by 7 bases, with 5 bases of the junction left unmatched. This CDR3 is built from 14 residues. Germline CDR1 and CDR2: SGHTA and FQGNSA.

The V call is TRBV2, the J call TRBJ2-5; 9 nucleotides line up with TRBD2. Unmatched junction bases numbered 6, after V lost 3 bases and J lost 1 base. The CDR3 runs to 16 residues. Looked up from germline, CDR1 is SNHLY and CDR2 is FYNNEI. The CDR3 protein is CASSEWLAGRQETQYF. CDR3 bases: TGTGCCAGCAGTGAGTGGCTAGCGGGACGCCAAGAGACCCAGTACTTC.

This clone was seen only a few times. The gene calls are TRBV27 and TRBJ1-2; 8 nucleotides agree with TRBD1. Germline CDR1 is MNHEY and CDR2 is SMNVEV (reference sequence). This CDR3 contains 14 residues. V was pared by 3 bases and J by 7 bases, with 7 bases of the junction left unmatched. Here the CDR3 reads CASSFQSTGVGYTF. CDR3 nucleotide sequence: TGTGCCAGCAGTTTCCAATCGACAGGGGTTGGCTACACCTTC.

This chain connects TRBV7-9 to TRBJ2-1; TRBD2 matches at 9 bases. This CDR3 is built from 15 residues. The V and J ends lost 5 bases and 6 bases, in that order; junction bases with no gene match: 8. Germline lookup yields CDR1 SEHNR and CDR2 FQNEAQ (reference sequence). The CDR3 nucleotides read TGTGCCAGCAGCGCCCTAGCGGGAATTGTCAATGAGCAGTTCTTC. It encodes CASSALAGIVNEQFF. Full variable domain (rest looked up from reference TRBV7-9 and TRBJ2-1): DTGVSQNPRHKITKRGQNVTFRCDPISEHNRLYWYRQTLGQGPEFLTYFQNEAQLEKSRLLSDRFSAERPKGSFSTLEIQRTEQGDSAMYLCASSALAGIVNEQFFGPGTRLTVL.

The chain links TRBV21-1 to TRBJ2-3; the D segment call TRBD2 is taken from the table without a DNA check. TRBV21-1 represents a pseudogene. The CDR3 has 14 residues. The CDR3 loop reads CASSSRRGGDTQYF. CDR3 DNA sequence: TGTGCCAGCAGCTCTCGGCGGGGGGGGGATACGCAGTATTTT.

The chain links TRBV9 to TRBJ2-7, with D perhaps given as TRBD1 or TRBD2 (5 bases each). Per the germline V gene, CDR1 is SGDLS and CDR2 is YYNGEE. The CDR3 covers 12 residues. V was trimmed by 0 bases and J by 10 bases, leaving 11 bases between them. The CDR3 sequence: CASSVGGGGQYF. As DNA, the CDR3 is TGTGCCAGCAGCGTAGGTGGGGGTGGACAGTACTTC.

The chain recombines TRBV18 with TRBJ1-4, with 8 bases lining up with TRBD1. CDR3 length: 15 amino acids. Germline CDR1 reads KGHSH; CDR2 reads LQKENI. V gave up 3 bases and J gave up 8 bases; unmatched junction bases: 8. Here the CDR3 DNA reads TGTGCCAGCTCACCGCAGGGGGCATTTGGGGAAAAACTGTTTTTT. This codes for CASSPQGAFGEKLFF.

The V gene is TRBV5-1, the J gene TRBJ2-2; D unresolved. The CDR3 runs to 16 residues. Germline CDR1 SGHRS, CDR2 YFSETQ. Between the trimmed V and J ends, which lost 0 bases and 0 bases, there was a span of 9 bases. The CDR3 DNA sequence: TGCGCCAGCAGCTTGGCCACACGCCCGAACACCGGGGAGCTGTTTTTT. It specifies CASSLATRPNTGELFF.

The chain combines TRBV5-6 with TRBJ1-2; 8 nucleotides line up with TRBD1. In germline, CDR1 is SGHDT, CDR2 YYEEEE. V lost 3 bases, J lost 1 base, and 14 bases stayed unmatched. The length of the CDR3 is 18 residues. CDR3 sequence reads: CASSSSMSRGRVNYGYTF. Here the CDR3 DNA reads TGTGCCAGCAGCTCGTCCATGAGCAGGGGGCGAGTTAACTATGGCTACACCTTC.

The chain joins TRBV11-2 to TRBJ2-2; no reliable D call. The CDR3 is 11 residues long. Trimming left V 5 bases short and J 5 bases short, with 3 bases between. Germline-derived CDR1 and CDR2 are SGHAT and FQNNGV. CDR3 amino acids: CASSPTGELFF. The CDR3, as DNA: TGTGCCAGCAGCCCGACCGGGGAGCTGTTTTTT. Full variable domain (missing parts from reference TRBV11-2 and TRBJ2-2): EAGVAQSPRYKIIEKRQSVAFWCNPISGHATLYWYQQILGQGPKLLIQFQNNGVVDDSQLPKDRFSAERLKGVDSTLKIQPAKLEDSAVYLCASSPTGELFFGEGSRLTVL.

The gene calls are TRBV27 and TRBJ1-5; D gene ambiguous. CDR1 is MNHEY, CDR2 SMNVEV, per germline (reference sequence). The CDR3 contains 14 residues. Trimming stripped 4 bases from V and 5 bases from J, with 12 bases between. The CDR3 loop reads CASSYRWFYQPQHF. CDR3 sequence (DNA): TGTGCCAGCAGTTACCGCTGGTTTTATCAGCCCCAGCATTTT.

The CDR3 nucleotides are TGTGCCAGCAGGGTAGCGGGAGGGCCCTACGAGCAGTACTTC. It codes for CASRVAGGPYEQYF. The rearrangement links TRBV28 to TRBJ2-7; 11 positions match TRBD2. The trim removed 6 bases at V and 2 bases at J, leaving 3 bases unmatched. The CDR3 has 14 amino acids. Germline loops: CDR1 MDHEN, CDR2 SYDVKM.

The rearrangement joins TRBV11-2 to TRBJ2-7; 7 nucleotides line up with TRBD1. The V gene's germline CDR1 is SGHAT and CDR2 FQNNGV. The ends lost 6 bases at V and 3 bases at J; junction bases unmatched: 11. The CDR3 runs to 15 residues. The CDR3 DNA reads TGTGCCAGCAGTAAACAAACAGGGGACAGCTACGAGCAGTACTTC. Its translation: CASSKQTGDSYEQYF.

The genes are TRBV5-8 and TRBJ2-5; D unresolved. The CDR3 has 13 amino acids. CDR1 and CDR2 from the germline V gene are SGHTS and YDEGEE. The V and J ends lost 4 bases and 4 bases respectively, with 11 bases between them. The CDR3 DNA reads TGTGCCAGCAGCCAAGGTTGGGGAGAGACCCAGTACTTC. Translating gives CASSQGWGETQYF.

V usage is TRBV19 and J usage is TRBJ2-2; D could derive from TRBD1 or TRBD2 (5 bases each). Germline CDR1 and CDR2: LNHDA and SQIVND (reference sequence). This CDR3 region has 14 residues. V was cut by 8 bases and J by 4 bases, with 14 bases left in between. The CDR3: CASSTGTLTGELFF. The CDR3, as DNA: TGTGCCAGTTCAACCGGGACGCTCACCGGGGAGCTGTTTTTT. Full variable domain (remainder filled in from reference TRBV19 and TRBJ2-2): DGGITQSPKYLFRKEGQNVTLSCEQNLNHDAMYWYRQDPGQGLRLIYYSQIVNDFQKGDIAEGYSVSREKKESFPLTVTSAQKNPTAFYLCASSTGTLTGELFFGEGSRLTVL.

The CDR3 bases are TGTGCCATCAGTGACGGCCCTAATGAAAAACTGTTTTTT. Amino acids: CAISDGPNEKLFF. The chain recombines TRBV10-3 with TRBJ1-4; D unresolved. The CDR3 consists of 13 residues. Trimming pared 3 bases from V and 3 bases from J, leaving 5 bases between. In germline, CDR1 is ENHRY, CDR2 SYGVKD.

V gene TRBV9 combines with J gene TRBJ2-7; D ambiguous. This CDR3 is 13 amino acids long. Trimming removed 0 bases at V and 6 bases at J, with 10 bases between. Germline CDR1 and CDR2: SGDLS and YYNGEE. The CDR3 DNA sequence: TGTGCCAGCAGCGTAGGAGTGTTGAGCGAGCAGTACTTC. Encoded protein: CASSVGVLSEQYF. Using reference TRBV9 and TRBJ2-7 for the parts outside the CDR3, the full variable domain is DSGVTQTPKHLITATGQRVTLRCSPRSGDLSVYWYQQSLDQGLQFLIQYYNGEERAKGNILERFSAQQFPDLHSELNLSSLELGDSALYFCASSVGVLSEQYFGPGTRLTVT.

The CDR3 DNA is TGTGCCACCAGCAGAGCAACGGGACTAGCGGGAGTGAGCTACGAGCAGTACTTC. Its protein product is CATSRATGLAGVSYEQYF. The genes are TRBV15 and TRBJ2-7, with 14 bases that match TRBD2. The CDR3 covers 18 residues. The J segment lost 3 bases and the V segment lost 1 base, leaving 8 bases of the junction unmatched. The germline CDR1 and CDR2 sequences are LNHNV and YYDKDF (reference sequence).

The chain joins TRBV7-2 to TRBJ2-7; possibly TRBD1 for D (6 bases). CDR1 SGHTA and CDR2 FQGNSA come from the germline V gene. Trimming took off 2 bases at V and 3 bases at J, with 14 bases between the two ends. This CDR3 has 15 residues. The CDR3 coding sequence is TGTGCCAGCAGCTTATACAGGGAACCCTTCTACGAGCAGTACTTC. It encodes CASSLYREPFYEQYF.

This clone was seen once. In DNA form, the CDR3 reads TGTGCCAGCAGTCTACCCGGGGCAGCGATCTACAATGAGCAGTTCTTC. This codes for CASSLPGAAIYNEQFF. V gene TRBV28 combines with J gene TRBJ2-1, with D perhaps TRBD1 or TRBD2 (5 bases each). The CDR3 spans 16 residues. Germline V gene lookup returns CDR1 MDHEN and CDR2 SYDVKM. Trimming left V 5 bases short and J 3 bases short, with 17 bases between.